The sample holds one count of the clone carrying this TCR beta chain. This entry belongs to a study of blood T cell repertoires in COVID-19. Study in general: The United States, Italy and Spain were the sources of the acute and convalescent COVID-19 samples. T cells, B-cell-depleted T cells, or PBMCs provided the cDNA or gDNA that served as material.

Original analysis: Amplification with reference gene primers provided the estimates of nucleated cell counts. TCRdb's copy holds only in-frame clones and misses some; the assay was immunoSEQ multiplex PCR. V, J and clone size reflect that table, while D and trimming were determined from the DNA. Of approximately 170,000 clones detected, roughly nine tenths appear once; the ten largest clones hold roughly a sixth. The CDR3 is 15 residues long. Trimming took off 5 bases at V and 9 bases at J, with 17 bases between the two ends. CDR1 and CDR2 from the germline V gene are LNHDA and SQIVND (reference sequence).

The sample taken for sequencing was peripheral blood. The J gene is TRBJ1-6, the V gene TRBV19; D not resolved. This TCR was sampled from a man aged 55 to 70 with active or convalescent COVID-19. The CDR3 protein is CASSPEEMFRSPLHF. In DNA form, the CDR3 reads TGTGCCAGTAGTCCCGAGGAGATGTTCCGTTCACCCCTCCACTTT.